This TCR beta chain was identified during a study of cytomegalovirus exposure and HLA in healthy donors (TCRdb year 2017). Study-level background: An earlier analysis of under 600 of the donors reported roughly 270 Gb of sequence data and 100 million to 140 million unique TCR beta sequences from approximately 180 million T cells. Among around 400 genotyped donors of the cohort, an average of around 220,000 unique TCR beta nucleotide sequences was sequenced per donor, of which roughly 18% were non-productive. In an earlier analysis of about 590 of the donors, high-throughput TCR beta sequencing was used to judge whether each TCR beta V gene segment behaved as functional or pseudogenic. The study was designed to test whether signatures of past pathogen exposure could be identified by cataloging public T cell receptors. To study patterns of TCR occurrence, a later analysis re-analyzed previously published TCR beta repertoires from 600 to 750 donors and added high-resolution HLA genotyping. To predict cytomegalovirus infection status, the study combined high-throughput TCR immunosequencing, statistical association of individual TCRs with disease status, and machine learning. Typing coverage varied by locus: roughly 629-640 donors for A, B, C, DRB1 and DQB1; under 550 for DQA1; 606 for DPA1; 400 to 480 for DPB1. Alongside the repertoire data, information on donor age, sex, ethnicity and CMV serostatus was compiled. Both class I and class II loci were covered by HLA typing, at four-digit resolution. Rather than using new phenotypic data, the later analysis identified candidate immune exposures from TCR beta sequences and from how often those sequences occurred across donors. Along with the approximately 650-subject first cohort, a separate validation cohort of some 130 different subjects was used. An early release covering just under 650 HLA-typed donors comprised about 300 gigabases of sequencing data and around 86 million unique TCR sequences. Every discovery cohort repertoire had been produced on one sequencing platform. The genetic ancestry cluster associated with self-reported Caucasian donors included over 65% of the roughly 400 genotyped donors. A later genetic analysis took genome-wide SNP genotypes for about three fifths of the 666 donors and used that subset as a discovery cohort. Roughly 5 DR-DQ haplotypes were handled as single units for association and clustering, since linkage in the cohort was strong. The T cell repertoires of 550 to 850 subjects were profiled by immunosequencing and related to cytomegalovirus serostatus.

The cohort comprised hundreds of healthy bone marrow donors. All cohort members were sampled while nominally healthy, although unrecorded immune exposures were likely present. The donor tested CMV seropositive and was one of the 289 seropositive cohort members. A peripheral blood sample was provided by each donor, and peripheral blood mononuclear cells were used for TCR beta sequencing. The Qiagen DNeasy Blood Extraction Kit was used to extract genomic DNA from the blood cell samples. A word on this clone: The clone's antigen remains unknown. Base-call qualities are not available, and no considerably larger clone is one nucleotide away.

Findings and caveats that apply to the study as a whole: It was suggested by the authors that the approach could potentially be generalized to other disease states and immunological phenotypes. In a later analysis, most CMV-associated TCR beta chains were found to appear HLA-restricted, with HLA associations seemingly driven largely by CMV exposure. At a false discovery rate of 0.05, a later analysis linked some 17,000 TCR beta sequences to specific HLA alleles. Most TCR sequences were observed very rarely across donors, whereas some public TCRs were present in many individuals. V-gene and J-gene trimming of TCR beta chains was associated with a missense DCLRE1C variant in a later genetic analysis, and the association was replicated in an independent cohort. The study gave a list of around 170 TCR beta chains associated with cytomegalovirus. Broadly in line with IMGT annotations, most TCR beta V segments showed up in productive rearrangements about 87% or about 30% of the time in an earlier analysis of around 600 of the donors. Linkage disequilibrium might explain the correlated functional status among segregating V segments, but an unknown experimental factor could not be excluded. Sequencing depth was assumed to be roughly uniform across donors in the presence/absence analyses, though that assumption may not hold. In a later genetic analysis, fewer N-insertions in productive TCRs were reported among donors in an Asian-associated ancestry cluster than the roughly 670-donor mean. A further reported finding was that TCR beta sequences accurately predicted the HLA-A and HLA-B alleles for most subjects in the first cohort. Compared with equally common non-associated chains, HLA-associated TCR beta chains in a later analysis were more clonally expanded and had lower generation probabilities. HLA typing was unavailable for some donors at each locus, so association tests used only the typed subset. According to a later analysis, parvovirus B19, influenza, CMV and Epstein-Barr virus appeared linked to several top co-occurrence clusters. According to a later analysis, TCR association rates differed among HLA loci, with DRB1 alleles showing the most associated TCRs and HLA-C alleles showing the fewest. The only immune exposure information available for the cohort was CMV serostatus. The 87-base-pair reads could not distinguish some IMGT-functional V segments, including TRBV6-2 and TRBV6-3, so those segments were excluded. In this cohort, only TCR beta chains were sequenced, and detectable features were limited by the absence of alpha or paired-chain data. Because counts were too low, about 18 rarely observed V segments, including chromosome 9 orphons, were excluded from the earlier analysis of roughly 580 of the donors. Strong co-occurrence of HLA alleles, especially DR and DQ, made assigning TCR associations to individual alleles difficult. A few of the identified cytomegalovirus-associated TCR beta chains were confirmed in vitro to be specific for cytomegalovirus antigens. A group of highly shared sequence variants was considered likely to be a technical artifact of the sequencing pipeline. The classifier was reported to diagnose cytomegalovirus status with high specificity and sensitivity in both the original and validation cohorts.

The library was prepared using the immunoSEQ multiplex PCR assay. A mixture of 60 forward primers for TCR Vbeta segments and 13 reverse primers for TCR Jbeta segments was used in the multiplex PCR. The CDR3 region of rearranged TCR beta genes was amplified from genomic DNA by a multiplex PCR assay. The Illumina HiSeq System was used to sequence the amplified TCR beta libraries as 87-base-pair reads. The authors processed their data as follows. Across the roughly 670 repertoires, a later analysis counted tens of millions of unique TCR beta chains, around 11 million of which were shared by at least two donors. To remove PCR and sequencing errors, raw reads were error-corrected and collapsed into unique sequences using a nearest-neighbor algorithm that merged closely related sequences. CDR3 sequences were aligned to IMGT reference sequences to assign V, D and J gene segments. For a sequence to be retained, a match of at least six nucleotides to both a V gene segment and a J gene segment was required. A rearrangement was called productive if the CDR3 had no stop codons and remained in frame with V and J, and every other rearrangement was called non-productive. CDR3 was defined according to IMGT convention as the region running from the second conserved V-encoded cysteine to the conserved J-encoded phenylalanine. The earlier analysis of about 530 of the donors excluded any sequence lacking an unambiguous match to a single V gene segment. An earlier analysis of some 500 of the donors classified V segments as functional when productive rearrangements were above 56.7% and as segregating when the standard deviation between donors was above 5%. A statistical classification framework was built for diagnosing cytomegalovirus status from the catalog of TCR beta chain sequences. In a later analysis, TCR nucleotide sequences were compared against IMGT/GENE-DB human TR gene sequences so that V and J genes could be assigned. Using the TCRdist pipeline, a later analysis assigned CDR3 sequences along with most-parsimonious VDJ recombination scenarios. A later analysis defined each TCR beta chain by its CDR3 amino acid sequence plus V-gene family, and excluded reads lacking a unique V-gene family. As a way to deal with suspected cross-contamination and a sequencing artifact, a later analysis dropped 450 to 600 nucleotide sequences that were highly shared and had low generation probability. In a later analysis, a clonal expansion index for each public chain was calculated from normalized within-repertoire ranks of inferred template counts. A later analysis computed generation probabilities with a VDJ recombination model fitted to out-of-frame rearrangements, and checked the results against IGoR. A later analysis scored TCR-TCR, TCR-HLA and TCR-CMV co-occurrence with hypergeometric tests, applying a repertoire-size bias correction to TCR pairs. A later analysis estimated false discovery rates by permuting HLA or CMV assignments 20 times. In a later analysis, co-occurring TCRs were grouped with DBSCAN, and TCRdist sequence similarity was added when clustering was performed within HLA-allele-positive subsets. Repertoires with fewer than 30,000 or more than 120,000 public chains were left out of co-occurrence clustering, as were five repertoires with anomalous nucleotide sharing. TCRdb limited this immuneACCESS table to in-frame rearrangements with V and J called. A share of clones is missing; checked studies link under half to unresolved V genes, and the rest is unexplained. The DNA gave D and trimming, while V, J and clone size come from that table. In all, the sample holds 140,000 to 150,000 clones, and 65% to 85% of those were seen once. The ten largest clones capture about 6.7% of the sample.

From its cysteine to its phenylalanine, the CDR3 spans 13 amino acids. The read is trimmed to its CDR3 DNA, 39 bases read in frame from base 1. CDR1 and CDR2 are read off the germline V gene as SGHRS and YFSETQ. The V and J ends are trimmed by 4 bases and 4 bases, leaving 12 bases between them. The sequence links TRBV5-1 to TRBJ2-7; TRBD2 is perhaps the D gene, given 6 matching bases. This sequence originates from a woman aged 35 to 49 in good health and CMV-seropositive. The source material was PBMCs. CDR3 reads: CASSPPGSYEQYF. The sequenced DNA is TGCGCCAGCAGCCCCCCCGGGAGTTACGAGCAGTACTTC.